The count of the clone carrying this T cell receptor (beta chain) is one. The CDR3 has 15 amino acids. The V end was cut by 2 bases, the J end by 2 bases, with 12 bases between. The germline CDR1 and CDR2 sequences are GTSNPN and SVGIG (reference sequence). This sample is drawn from a study of control samples from healthy donors and cancer patients. The protocol was immunoSEQ multiplex PCR, while the TCRdb copy is restricted to in-frame clones and leaves out a portion. Found here are 40,000 to 60,000 clones, approximately 90% of them singletons; the top ten hold roughly 13%. The chain joins TRBV30 to TRBJ1-4; the D gene is possibly TRBD1 (5 bases). The sample consisted of PBMCs. The receptor's source is a man between 60 and 70 years old with head and neck cancer. The CDR3 sequence is CAWSPWDRTNEKLFF. The CDR3 DNA sequence: TGTGCCTGGAGTCCATGGGACCGCACTAATGAAAAACTGTTTTTT.